Shown below are 21 T cell receptor beta chains from a single sample sequenced in a study of T cells in Graves' hyperthyroidism and ophthalmopathy. The CDR3 regions of TCR beta were amplified from RNA transcripts. The TCR CDR3 was amplified in a first-round RT-PCR using the HTBI primer set. TCRdb redid the calling of the multiplex PCR reads with MiXCR, one entry per CDR3 protein. The table lists hundreds of thousands of distinct CDR3 sequences, over 15% of them singletons. The material sequenced was blood. The receptors originated from a woman aged 18 to 35 with Graves' hyperthyroidism.

The V gene is TRBV28, the J gene TRBJ2-1; TRBD1 agrees at 8 bases. The CDR3 consists of 14 residues. The germline V gene has CDR1 MDHEN and CDR2 SYDVKM. CDR3 sequence (DNA): TGTGCAACCCTCAGGACAGGGTCCCACAATGAGCAGTTCTTC. Its protein is CATLRTGSHNEQFF.

This clonotype occurred many times. J is TRBJ2-3 and V is TRBV20-1; 13 bases are shared with TRBD2. The CDR3 length is 19 residues. Per the germline V gene, CDR1 is DFQATT and CDR2 is SNEGSKA (reference sequence). The V gene end was trimmed by 0 bases and the J gene end by 2 bases; junction bases not matched to a gene: 11. The CDR3 DNA follows: TGCAGTGCTAGAGATGGGACTCCGGGACTAGCGGGACCCACAGATACGCAGTATTTT. Its translation: CSARDGTPGLAGPTDTQYF.

The sample holds a few counts of this clonotype. The chain joins TRBV24-1 to TRBJ2-2; 8 bases line up with TRBD1. Germline V gives CDR1 KGHDR, CDR2 SFDVKD. V gave up 4 bases and J gave up 6 bases; unmatched junction bases: 9. The CDR3 contains 16 residues. CDR3 region: CATSEKFRGPAGELFF. CDR3 DNA sequence: TGTGCCACCAGTGAAAAATTCAGGGGGCCTGCCGGGGAGCTGTTTTTT.

V usage is TRBV24-1 and J usage is TRBJ2-3; D is possibly TRBD1 (6 bases). Germline V gene data show CDR1 as KGHDR and CDR2 as SFDVKD. The CDR3 loop spans 17 amino acids. Trimming removed 3 bases from V and 1 base from J, with 16 bases in between. In DNA form, the CDR3 reads TGTGCCACCAGTGATACCAGGGGTAAAGGGGGCACAGATACGCAGTATTTT. This gives the protein CATSDTRGKGGTDTQYF.

The genes are TRBV5-5 and TRBJ1-2; possibly TRBD1 for D (5 bases). V was clipped by 5 bases and J by 4 bases, with 15 bases between them. CDR1 SGHKS and CDR2 YYEKEE come from the germline V gene (reference sequence). The CDR3 runs 14 residues. This CDR3 is CASSRDGGTYGYTF. In DNA, the CDR3 is TGTGCCAGCAGTCGGGATGGGGGGACCTATGGCTACACCTTC.

This clonotype has at least ten counts. The chain employs TRBV12-3 or TRBV12-4 and TRBJ2-3; tentatively, D is TRBD1 or TRBD2 (5 bases each). Trimming removed 6 bases at V and 1 base at J, with 20 bases between. The CDR3 is made up of 17 amino acids. In DNA form, the CDR3 reads TGTGCCAGCAGCCCTCGCCACGGGACGGACCGCACAGATACGCAGTATTTT. Protein sequence: CASSPRHGTDRTDTQYF.

This clonotype occurred many times. J is TRBJ2-7 and V is TRBV5-8; D gene uncertain. Trimming removed 7 bases at V and 6 bases at J, with 20 bases between. Germline lookup yields CDR1 SGHTS and CDR2 YDEGEE. The CDR3 has 14 residues. The CDR3, as DNA: TGTGCCAGCTGCATACTACACGTCCGAGTCGAGCAGTACTTC. It is translated as CASCILHVRVEQYF.

This clonotype was seen more than once but under ten times. The CDR3 DNA reads as TGTGCCAGCAGCTGGAGGAGGTATGAGGCAGATACGCAGTATTTT. Amino acids: CASSWRRYEADTQYF. The chain combines TRBV7-2 with TRBJ2-3; maybe TRBD2 (5 bases). The germline CDR1 and CDR2 sequences are SGHTA and FQGNSA. The CDR3 covers 15 residues. V dropped 4 bases and J dropped 4 bases, with 15 bases sitting between them. The full variable domain, completed using reference TRBV7-2 and TRBJ2-3, is GAGVSQSPSNKVTEKGKDVELRCDPISGHTALYWYRQSLGQGLEFLIYFQGNSAPDKSGLPSDRFSAERTGGSVSTLTIQRTQQEDSAVYLCASSWRRYEADTQYFGPGTRLTVL.

The table lists this clonotype with many counts. This sequence joins TRBV28 and TRBJ2-1; perhaps D is TRBD1 or TRBD2 (5 bases each). The CDR3 contains 16 residues. Per germline, CDR1 MDHEN and CDR2 SYDVKM. V was cut by 5 bases and J by 2 bases, with 16 bases left in between. CDR3 sequence (DNA): TGTGCCAGCAGTGGCCTTTCCGGGGCTACCTACAATGAGCAGTTCTTC. Protein sequence: CASSGLSGATYNEQFF.

About this clonotype: An end of the junction does not agree with germline; a read error may underlie this. The chain combines TRBV5-1 with TRBJ2-2; D assignment may be TRBD1 or TRBD2 (5 bases each). There are 14 residues in the CDR3. Germline loops: CDR1 SGHRS, CDR2 YFSETQ. DNA of the CDR3: TGCGCCAGCAACTTGGTCCGGGGACCCGGGGAGCTGTTTTTT. Its translation is CASNLVRGPGELFF.

Many counts were recorded for this clonotype. The V call is TRBV12-3 or TRBV12-4, the J call TRBJ1-2; possibly TRBD1 for D (6 bases). Trimming shortened V by 4 bases and J by 4 bases, and 16 bases separated the two germline ends. This CDR3 is 15 amino acids long. The CDR3 reads CASSSLQGSPYGYTF. The CDR3 DNA reads TGTGCCAGCAGTTCCCTACAGGGTTCGCCCTATGGCTACACCTTC.

There are a few counts of this clonotype. The chain employs TRBV29-1 and TRBJ2-3; D may be TRBD1 (6 bases). The CDR3 has 13 residues. V shed 7 bases and J shed 0 bases, with 11 bases lying between them. Germline CDR1 is SQVTM and CDR2 is ANQGSEA. For the CDR3, the DNA is TGCAGCGGAAACAGGGCCAGCACAGATACGCAGTATTTT. As protein: CSGNRASTDTQYF.

The rearrangement links TRBV7-3 to TRBJ2-3; 8 nucleotides align to TRBD2. This CDR3 contains 16 residues. Germline lookup yields CDR1 SGHTA and CDR2 FQGTGA. Germline trimming cut 6 bases from V and 2 bases from J; bases unmatched to any gene: 10. The DNA for the CDR3 is TGTGCCAGCAGTCCCAACCTAGCGGGTGACACAGATACGCAGTATTTT. Residues: CASSPNLAGDTDTQYF.

This clonotype occurred many times. The chain employs TRBV12-3 or TRBV12-4 and TRBJ2-7; no reliable D call. Trimming removed 1 base from V and 5 bases from J, with 6 bases in between. There are 12 residues in the CDR3. The CDR3 region has the DNA TGTGCCAGCAGTTTAGAGATCCACGAGCAGTACTTC. It codes for CASSLEIHEQYF.

The chain employs TRBV6-1 and TRBJ1-5; possible D gene TRBD1, 6 bases. V lost 7 bases and J lost 12, with 22 bases in between. The CDR3 is 14 amino acids. CDR1 is MNHNS and CDR2 is SASEGT in the germline V gene. CDR3 sequence: CASKRAPGTKDQHF. CDR3 DNA sequence: TGTGCCAGCAAACGGGCCCCGGGGACAAAAGACCAGCATTTT.

The chain joins TRBV2 to TRBJ1-1; no definite D call. The CDR3 runs to 12 residues. CDR1 and CDR2 from the germline V gene are SNHLY and FYNNEI. V was pared by 7 bases and J by 2 bases, with 8 bases between. The CDR3 spells CASTAANTEAFF. The CDR3 DNA reads TGTGCCAGCACCGCAGCAAACACTGAAGCTTTCTTT. The variable domain in full, completed from reference TRBV2 and TRBJ1-1, reads EPEVTQTPSHQVTQMGQEVILRCVPISNHLYFYWYRQILGQKVEFLVSFYNNEISEKSEIFDDQFSVERPDGSNFTLKIRSTKLEDSAMYFCASTAANTEAFFGQGTRLTVV.

This clonotype has just a few counts. The chain links TRBV5-1 to TRBJ2-3, with D maybe TRBD1 (5 bases). This CDR3 contains 17 residues. The germline V and J ends were trimmed by 3 bases and 4 bases, with 21 bases remaining between them. Per the germline V gene, CDR1 is SGHRS and CDR2 is YFSETQ. CDR3 residues: CASSSPPRQISADTQYF. CDR3 sequence (DNA): TGCGCCAGCAGCTCCCCCCCTAGACAGATTTCGGCAGATACGCAGTATTTT.

This clonotype has only a few counts. V usage is TRBV15 and J usage is TRBJ2-4; no reliable D call. V lost 0 bases and J 1 base, leaving 10 bases between the germline ends. From germline, CDR1 is LNHNV and CDR2 YYDKDF (reference sequence). The CDR3 has 16 amino acids. Written as DNA, the CDR3 is TGTGCCACCAGCAGAGACTCGATCGAGGCCAAAAACATTCAGTACTTC. Amino acid sequence: CATSRDSIEAKNIQYF.

This clonotype was picked up a small number of times. The V call is TRBV4-3, the J call TRBJ2-5; no clear D. This CDR3 is built from 14 residues. The germline gives CDR1 LGHNA, CDR2 YSLEER. V lost 0 bases and J lost 6, with 11 bases in between. CDR3 amino acids: CASSQDVGSQTQYF. CDR3 nucleotides: TGCGCCAGCAGCCAAGATGTTGGGTCCCAGACCCAGTACTTC.

The genes are TRBV19 and TRBJ1-5, with TRBD1 matching over 7 bases. This CDR3 is built from 14 residues. J gave up 1 base and V 9 bases, and 6 bases lay outside the gene matches. CDR1 and CDR2 (germline): LNHDA, SQIVND (reference sequence). CDR3 bases: TGTGCCAGCAACAGGGGAAGGAGCAATCAGCCCCAGCATTTT. This sequence encodes CASNRGRSNQPQHF.

This clonotype was found many times. The chain recombines TRBV7-8 with TRBJ2-1, with D maybe TRBD2 (5 bases). V lost 1 base, J lost 4 bases, and 11 bases lay in between. Germline-derived CDR1 and CDR2 are SGHVS and FQNEAQ. The CDR3 totals 15 residues. The CDR3 sequence: CASSLEPADYNEQFF. In nucleotides, the CDR3 is TGTGCCAGCAGCTTAGAACCAGCGGATTACAATGAGCAGTTCTTC.